The 11 T cell receptor beta chains in this list originate from one sample, sequenced in a study of beta chain features in type 1 diabetes. Study observations and caveats: There was a moderate but significant shortening of TCRB CDR3s in all four CD4+ subsets of Type 1 diabetes patients.

Expressed TCRB transcripts were sequenced because the isolated RNA had all been reverse transcribed beforehand. Here immunoSEQ multiplex PCR was the method, and the copy in TCRdb shows in-frame clones only, minus some. The profile shows 23,000 or so clones, 69% of them singletons. Their antigens are not known. The sequencing input was Tregs from blood. These receptors were obtained from a man between 18 and 29 years old with type 1 diabetes.

This clone turned up a few times. The V gene is TRBV30, the J gene TRBJ2-3; 9 positions agree with TRBD2. V lost 1 base, J lost 4 bases, and 9 bases stayed unmatched. The CDR3 has 16 residues. Per the germline V gene, CDR1 is GTSNPN and CDR2 is SVGIG (reference sequence). Here the CDR3 reads CAWSGGSAGGADTQYF. In DNA, the CDR3 is TGTGCCTGGAGTGGAGGGTCTGCGGGGGGGGCAGATACGCAGTATTTT.

This clone has a single count. This sequence joins TRBV2 and TRBJ1-1; 8 bases are a match to TRBD1. J gave up 4 bases and V 6 bases, and 4 bases lay outside the gene matches. CDR1 SNHLY and CDR2 FYNNEI come from the germline V gene. This CDR3 is built from 13 residues. In DNA, the CDR3 is TGTGCCAGCAGGGGAACAGGGGGCACTGAAGCTTTCTTT. Encoded protein: CASRGTGGTEAFF.

This clone has only a few counts. The chain employs TRBV18 and TRBJ1-5, with TRBD1 matching over 9 bases. The CDR3 is made up of 14 amino acids. The ends lost 4 bases at V and 5 bases at J; junction bases unmatched: 3. Germline loops: CDR1 KGHSH, CDR2 LQKENI. CDR3 nucleotides: TGTGCCAGCTCACGGACAGGGGTCGATCAGCCCCAGCATTTT. Translation: CASSRTGVDQPQHF.

The V and J genes are TRBV18 and TRBJ1-1, with D perhaps TRBD1 (6 bases). The CDR3 length is 13 residues. Germline lookup yields CDR1 KGHSH and CDR2 LQKENI. V was trimmed by 4 bases and J by 5 bases, leaving 11 bases between them. The DNA of the CDR3 is TGTGCCAGCTCACTGGGGGCGAGAACTGAAGCTTTCTTT. It translates to CASSLGARTEAFF.

The chain couples TRBV5-1 to TRBJ2-1; no clear D gene. This CDR3 comprises 16 residues. CDR1 SGHRS and CDR2 YFSETQ come from the germline V gene. V lost 5 bases to trimming and J lost 5 bases, with 20 bases between them. CDR3 amino acids: CASRDTPVDFHNEQFF. CDR3 nucleotides: TGCGCCAGCAGGGATACACCTGTCGACTTCCACAATGAGCAGTTCTTC.

The chain carries TRBV27 and TRBJ1-1; D remains unclear. CDR1 is MNHEY, CDR2 SMNVEV, per germline (reference sequence). The CDR3 is made up of 13 amino acids. V was pared by 2 bases and J by 1 base, with 5 bases between. The CDR3 DNA reads TGTGCCAGCAGTTTACGTCGGAACACTGAAGCTTTCTTT. Its translation is CASSLRRNTEAFF.

The chain links TRBV21-1 to TRBJ2-1; the DNA was not used to check the table's D call, TRBD1. TRBV21-1 is deemed a pseudogene. The CDR3 is made up of 17 amino acids. The CDR3: CATRRVDGQEGYNEQFF. The DNA for the CDR3 is TGTGCCACAAGAAGGGTCGATGGACAGGAGGGCTACAATGAGCAGTTCTTC.

V gene TRBV6-1 combines with J gene TRBJ2-1; the match to TRBD2 covers 10 bases. V was clipped by 3 bases and J by 2 bases; unmatched bases: 13. The CDR3 extends over 19 amino acids. Germline V gene lookup returns CDR1 MNHNS and CDR2 SASEGT. CDR3 nucleotides: TGTGCCAGCAGTGACATGGGACTAGCGAGACCGCGGGCCTACAATGAGCAGTTCTTC. It translates to CASSDMGLARPRAYNEQFF.

The chain couples TRBV5-4 to TRBJ1-1; possibly TRBD1 for D (6 bases). The germline V gene encodes CDR1 SGHNT and CDR2 YYREEE (reference sequence). V was clipped by 6 bases and J by 1 base, with 16 bases between them. The length of the CDR3 is 15 residues. The CDR3, as DNA: TGTGCCAGCACCCTCTCCGGGACAAGGAACACTGAAGCTTTCTTT. It specifies CASTLSGTRNTEAFF.

By proportion, this clone is medium-sized (0.01 to 0.1%). V usage is TRBV6-1 and J usage is TRBJ2-2; 10 bases fit TRBD1. Trimming removed 3 bases from V and 3 bases from J; junction bases left unmatched: 13. The CDR3 totals 19 residues. Germline CDR1 is MNHNS and CDR2 is SASEGT. The CDR3 region is CASSDRQGAGWGDTGELFF. The CDR3 DNA is TGTGCCAGCAGTGACCGACAGGGGGCCGGGTGGGGGGACACCGGGGAGCTGTTTTTT.

The chain couples TRBV29-1 to TRBJ2-7; TRBD1 agrees at 8 bases. CDR1 and CDR2 (germline): SQVTM, ANQGSEA. The V gene end was trimmed by 4 bases and the J gene end by 0 bases; junction bases not matched to a gene: 2. The CDR3 runs 13 residues. The CDR3 DNA is TGCAGCGTTGGAGGACAGGGCTCCTACGAGCAGTACTTC. Residues: CSVGGQGSYEQYF.